The following is a T cell receptor (beta chain) sequence with its context. TCRdb reprocessed the 5' RACE reads via MiXCR and lists one record per CDR3 protein. This sample has fewer than 60,000 distinct CDR3 sequences; 25% to 35% occur once, and the top ten carry approximately 40%. The CDR3 consists of 16 residues. The germline V gene has CDR1 SGHVS and CDR2 FNYEAQ. Deletions cut 1 base from V and 0 bases from J, with 10 bases between. This record belongs to a study of T-cell memory formation after mild COVID-19. Sequencing was carried out using PBMCs or a T cell subset sorted from them (not recorded which). The rearrangement links TRBV7-6 to TRBJ1-5; the D is unclear. The clonotype was recovered from a man between 18 and 29 years old who had mild COVID-19 (a few samples of this study predate the infection). Cell type and time point are not known. CDR3 nucleotide sequence: TGTGCCAGCAGCTTAGTGGGAGGAAATAGCAATCAGCCCCAGCATTTT. Translation gives CASSLVGGNSNQPQHF. The entire variable domain, with the rest obtained from reference TRBV7-6 and TRBJ1-5, is as follows: GAGVSQSPRYKVTKRGQDVALRCDPISGHVSLYWYRQALGQGPEFLTYFNYEAQQDKSGLPNDRFSAERPEGSISTLTIQRTEQRDSAMYRCASSLVGGNSNQPQHFGDGTRLSIL.